This TCR beta chain was recovered during a study of T-cell reconstitution after alpha-beta-depleted transplantation in children. It was with unique molecular identifiers that the TCRbeta library was prepared. MiXCR, applied by TCRdb to the PCR reads, yields one record per CDR3 protein. Counted here are 440,000 or so distinct CDR3 sequences, under 13% occurring once; the ten biggest clones make up over 4.5%. This clonotype appeared a few times. Between the trimmed V and J ends, which lost 3 bases and 7 bases, there was a span of 13 bases. The V gene's germline CDR1 is DFQATT and CDR2 SNEGSKA (reference sequence). This CDR3 has 14 residues.

The specimen was PBMCs from the stem cell graft donor, collected from the stem cell graft. This clonotype was obtained from a human donor who donated a stem cell graft to a child with acute myeloid leukemia. The chain is built from TRBV20-1 and TRBJ1-6, with no clear D. The CDR3 sequence is CSARAGHGNSPLHF. The CDR3, as DNA: TGCAGTGCTAGGGCGGGTCACGGCAATTCACCCCTCCACTTT.